This is a list of T cell receptor beta chains from one sample in a study of blood T cell repertoires in COVID-19. The protocol was immunoSEQ multiplex PCR, while the TCRdb copy is restricted to in-frame clones and leaves out a portion. The sample carries a few hundred thousand clones, about 87% recorded once. The sequencing input was peripheral blood. The receptors stem from a man aged 60-69 years who had recovered from COVID-19. CDR3s include the opening cysteine and the closing phenylalanine or tryptophan.

TRBJ2-1	TRBV11-2	CASSHQRVRGGEQFF
TRBJ2-3	TRBV19	CASSIGLAGGSSTDTQYF
TRBJ1-5	TRBV4-1	CASSQGFLTVNQPQHF
TRBJ2-7	TRBV19	CASSLTLDGSYEQYF
TRBJ2-5	TRBV2	CASLGQTGQYF
TRBJ1-2	TRBV28	CASLRPAGVGYGYTF
TRBJ1-2	TRBV6-5	CASSPGQGGNYGYTF
TRBJ1-1	TRBV6-6	CASSYSQVNTEAFF
TRBJ2-1	TRBV7-9	CASSSLLGGRTSSYNEQFF
TRBJ2-5	TRBV7-9	CASSSLWGGLQETQYF
TRBJ1-2	TRBV9	CASSVVGGDNYGYTF
TRBJ2-7	TRBV9	CASSPTAGQGVIEQYF
TRBJ1-2	TRBV7-9	CASSLIEENYGYTF
TRBJ1-2	TRBV4-1	CASSQDEGKRGYTF
TRBJ1-1	TRBV11-3	CASSFGQGSTEAFF
TRBJ2-3	TRBV11-2	CASSLLTGASTDTQYF
TRBJ2-5	TRBV19	CASSTPSSGGGRETQYF
TRBJ2-1	TRBV5-1	CASSSGTSGGVYNEQFF
TRBJ2-5	TRBV5-4	CASRSGGRGETQYF
TRBJ2-7	TRBV12-1	CASSLTGQGRYEQYF
TRBJ1-2	TRBV6-5	CASSYGTGAHGYTF
TRBJ2-7	TRBV7-8	CASSLGAASGVYEQYF
TRBJ2-7	TRBV6-5	CASRKGQGPAYEQYF
TRBJ2-7	TRBV5-1	CASSLASGGDYEQYF
TRBJ2-3	TRBV30	CAWALGGSGTQYF
TRBJ1-1	TRBV19	CASRQGQGMNTEAFF
TRBJ2-5	TRBV3-1/TRBV3-2	CASSQGAGATETQYF
TRBJ2-1	TRBV15	CATSRGGQPEQFF
TRBJ1-1	TRBV20-1	CSAIDRNTEAFF
TRBJ1-4	TRBV10-2	CASSEGEGRLFF
TRBJ2-5	TRBV5-1	CATPRGVPQKTQYF
TRBJ1-2	TRBV6-5	CASSYTQGMDGYTF
TRBJ2-1	TRBV20-1	CSATDRSEQFF
TRBJ1-4	TRBV2	CASSIGTGKEKLFF
TRBJ2-3	TRBV7-3	CASSFAGAGADTQYF
TRBJ2-1	TRBV19	CASSGHNEQFF
TRBJ2-3	TRBV19	CASSIARGSITDTQYF
TRBJ2-7	TRBV5-3	CARSLRQGHEQYF
TRBJ2-1	TRBV23-1	CANLAGDQNEQFF
TRBJ2-2	TRBV5-1	CASSSRGTRDTGELFF
TRBJ2-3	TRBV7-2	CASSLTQVDTQYF
TRBJ2-7	TRBV19	CASSIGQGPRDEQYF
TRBJ2-7	TRBV12-3/TRBV12-4	CASNWNRADEQYF
TRBJ1-4	TRBV24-1	CATSEPQGTGEKLFF
TRBJ1-1	TRBV7-2	CASSLVRGSLGEAFF
TRBJ2-2	TRBV6-1	CASSANRGGNTGELFF
TRBJ1-3	TRBV30	CAWRDLGGFGNTIYF
TRBJ1-4	TRBV9	CASSVGANEKLFF
TRBJ2-1	TRBV7-9	CASSRASGGNFYNEQFF
TRBJ2-7	TRBV14	CASSLAPLNYEQYF
TRBJ2-7	TRBV10-3	CAIRDGQTYEQYF
TRBJ1-5	TRBV19	CASSDRDTHQPQHF
TRBJ1-2	TRBV9	CASSRGQGGYTF
TRBJ2-1	TRBV6-5	CASSSRDTRSNEQFF
TRBJ2-7	TRBV19	CASSIGLANGDEQYF